This T cell receptor beta chain was sequenced in a study of shared clonotypes between healthy human individuals. Across the study: The donors, two women and a few men, were aged 18 to 49. General study findings and limits: Estimated richness values were generally larger in naive subsets than in memory subsets. Rarefaction exposed incomplete sorted-subset sequencing despite large depth.

Clones were read by immunoSEQ multiplex PCR, and TCRdb kept only the in-frame ones, dropping some. The sample lists some 800,000 clones, almost 95% occurring once. The CDR3 runs to 15 residues. Germline assignment: CDR1 ENHRY and CDR2 SYGVKD. Germline trimming cut 0 bases from V and 6 bases from J; bases unmatched to any gene: 5. Note on this clone: No antigen is known for it.

In the naive CD8 group, cells lacked CD45RO and were positively selected for CCR7, so terminally differentiated effector memory CD45RA+ cells were left out. Adults of Caucasian background living in Nashville, Tennessee made up all donors. The sequencing sample was made of naive CD8+ T cells sorted from blood. The J gene is TRBJ2-1, the V gene TRBV10-3; 7 positions agree with TRBD1. The source is a man aged 30-40 years in good health. The CDR3 DNA reads as TGTGCCATCAGTGAGTCTAAGGGGGCGTCCAATGAGCAGTTCTTC. Translating it yields CAISESKGASNEQFF.